Sequencing of this TCR beta chain was carried out in a study of CD8+CD57+ T cells in acquired aplastic anemia. V dropped 5 bases and J dropped 8 bases, with 13 bases sitting between them. The germline gives CDR1 MNHEY, CDR2 SVGAGI. The CDR3 contains 13 residues. The study profiled TCR beta VDJ and CDR3 using genomic DNA as template. In TCRdb, the reads were re-called with MiXCR into one record per CDR3 protein. In the table there are 250,000 to 350,000 distinct CDR3 sequences, 45% to 65% of which are singletons. The V and J genes are TRBV6-5 and TRBJ1-3, with TRBD1 as a possible D gene (6 bases). Material: sorted CD4+, CD8+, or CD8+CD57+ T cells (not recorded which) from PBMCs. This receptor was taken from a human donor with severe aplastic anemia or a healthy control (not recorded which). CDR3 protein: CASSRWPGDTIYF. The CDR3 DNA follows: TGTGCCAGCAGTAGGTGGCCAGGGGACACCATATATTTT.